The subject of this entry is one T cell receptor (beta chain). This sample was included in a study of blood T cell repertoires in COVID-19. Assay: immunoSEQ multiplex PCR; the TCRdb copy retains only in-frame clones and omits some. Of about 140,000 clones in the sample, approximately 81% were seen once. CDR3 length: 16 residues. Germline-derived CDR1 and CDR2 are SGHTA and FQGNSA. The V and J ends lost 3 bases and 2 bases, in that order; junction bases with no gene match: 9. The chain recombines TRBV7-2 with TRBJ2-7; the match to TRBD2 covers 8 bases. This TCR was recovered from a human donor in a cohort sampled during active COVID-19. Sequenced sample: peripheral blood. CDR3 nucleotide sequence: TGTGCCAGCAGCTTTTCAAGAGCGGGAGCCCCCTACGAGCAGTACTTC. This gives the protein CASSFSRAGAPYEQYF.